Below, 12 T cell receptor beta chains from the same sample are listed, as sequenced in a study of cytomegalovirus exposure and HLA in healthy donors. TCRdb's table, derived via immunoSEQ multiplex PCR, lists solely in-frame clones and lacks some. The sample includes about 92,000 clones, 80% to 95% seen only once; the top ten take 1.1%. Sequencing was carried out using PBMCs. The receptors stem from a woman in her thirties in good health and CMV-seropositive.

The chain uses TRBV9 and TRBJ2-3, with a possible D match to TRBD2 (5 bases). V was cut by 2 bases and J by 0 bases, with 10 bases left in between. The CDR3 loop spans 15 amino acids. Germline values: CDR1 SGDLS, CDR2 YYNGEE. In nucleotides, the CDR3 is TGTGCCAGCAGCGTTGAGGACTCAAGCACAGATACGCAGTATTTT. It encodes CASSVEDSSTDTQYF.

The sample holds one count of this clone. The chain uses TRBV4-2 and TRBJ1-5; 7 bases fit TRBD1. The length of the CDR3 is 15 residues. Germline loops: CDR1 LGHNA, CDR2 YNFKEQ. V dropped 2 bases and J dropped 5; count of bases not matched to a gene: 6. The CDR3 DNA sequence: TGTGCCAGCAGCCAACTATCTGACAGGGATCAGCCCCAGCATTTT. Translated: CASSQLSDRDQPQHF.

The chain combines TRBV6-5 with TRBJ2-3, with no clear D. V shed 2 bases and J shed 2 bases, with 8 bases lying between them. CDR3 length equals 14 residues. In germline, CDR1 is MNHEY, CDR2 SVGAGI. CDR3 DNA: TGTGCCAGCAGTTACGGCGGCTTCACAGATACGCAGTATTTT. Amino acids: CASSYGGFTDTQYF.

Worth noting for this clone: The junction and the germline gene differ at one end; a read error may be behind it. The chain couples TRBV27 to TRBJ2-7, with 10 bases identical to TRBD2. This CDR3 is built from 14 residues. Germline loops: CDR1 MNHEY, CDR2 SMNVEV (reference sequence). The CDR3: CASSPAGASGSRDF. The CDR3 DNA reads TGTGCCAGCAGTCCGGCTGGGGCTAGCGGGAGTAGGGACTTC.

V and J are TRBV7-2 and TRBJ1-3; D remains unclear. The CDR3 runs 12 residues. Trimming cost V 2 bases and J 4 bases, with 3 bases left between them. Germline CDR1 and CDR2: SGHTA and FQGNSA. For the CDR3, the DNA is TGTGCCAGCAGCTTACTCGGAAACACCATATATTTT. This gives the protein CASSLLGNTIYF.

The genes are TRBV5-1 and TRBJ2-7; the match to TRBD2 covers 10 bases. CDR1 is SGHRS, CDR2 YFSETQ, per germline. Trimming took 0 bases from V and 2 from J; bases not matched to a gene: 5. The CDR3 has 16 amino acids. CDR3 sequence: CASSLVSGLAAYEQYF. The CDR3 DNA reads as TGCGCCAGCAGCTTGGTTAGCGGACTAGCGGCCTACGAGCAGTACTTC.

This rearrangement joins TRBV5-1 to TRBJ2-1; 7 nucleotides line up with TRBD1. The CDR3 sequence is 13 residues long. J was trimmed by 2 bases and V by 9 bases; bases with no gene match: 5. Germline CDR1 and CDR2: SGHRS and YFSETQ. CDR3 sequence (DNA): TGCGCCACCGCGACAGGGACCTACAATGAGCAGTTCTTC. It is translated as CATATGTYNEQFF. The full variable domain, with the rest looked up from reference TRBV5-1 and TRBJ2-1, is KAGVTQTPRYLIKTRGQQVTLSCSPISGHRSVSWYQQTPGQGLQFLFEYFSETQRNKGNFPGRFSGRQFSNSRSEMNVSTLELGDSALYLCATATGTYNEQFFGPGTRLTVL.

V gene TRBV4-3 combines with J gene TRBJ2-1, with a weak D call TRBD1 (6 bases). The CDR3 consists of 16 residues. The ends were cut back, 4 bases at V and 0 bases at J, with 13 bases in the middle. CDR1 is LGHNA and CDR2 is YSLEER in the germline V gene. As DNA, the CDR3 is TGCGCCAGCAGCCCAGGGGCCGGTGGCTCCTACAATGAGCAGTTCTTC. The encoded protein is CASSPGAGGSYNEQFF.

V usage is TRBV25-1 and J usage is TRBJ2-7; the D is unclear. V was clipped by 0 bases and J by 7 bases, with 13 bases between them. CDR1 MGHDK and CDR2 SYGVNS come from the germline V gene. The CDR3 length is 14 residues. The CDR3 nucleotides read TGTGCCAGCAGTGAATATGGGCTACCTACTGAGCAGTACTTC. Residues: CASSEYGLPTEQYF.

The CDR3 coding sequence is TGTGCCAGCAGCCAAATTAGCGTTTTCGCTTACGAGCAGTACTTC. It codes for CASSQISVFAYEQYF. The rearrangement links TRBV4-2 to TRBJ2-7, with D possibly matching TRBD2 (5 bases). The CDR3 covers 15 residues. Per the germline V gene, CDR1 is LGHNA and CDR2 is YNFKEQ. The germline V and J ends were trimmed by 2 bases and 4 bases, with 15 bases remaining between them.

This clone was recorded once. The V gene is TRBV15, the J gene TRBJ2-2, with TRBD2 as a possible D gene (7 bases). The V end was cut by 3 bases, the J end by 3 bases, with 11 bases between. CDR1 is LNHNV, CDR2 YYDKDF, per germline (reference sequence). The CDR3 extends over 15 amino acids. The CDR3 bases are TGTGCCACCAGCAGTAGGGGGGGTTACACCGGGGAGCTGTTTTTT. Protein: CATSSRGGYTGELFF.

The CDR3 sequence: CASSQHLRDRGAGYTF. For the CDR3, the DNA is TGTGCCAGCAGCCAGCATCTCCGGGACAGGGGTGCTGGCTACACCTTC. The chain is built from TRBV14 and TRBJ1-2; 10 bases align to TRBD1. This CDR3 comprises 16 residues. Trimming at V came to 3 bases and at J to 7 bases, leaving 11 bases not matched to a gene. Germline CDR1 and CDR2: SGHDN and FVKESK.